This is a list of T cell receptor beta chains from one sample in a study of T cell responses to AZD1222 COVID-19 vaccine. Some clones are missing from TCRdb's copy, which holds only in-frame ones; the method was immunoSEQ multiplex PCR. This sample has around 150,000 clones; about 82% occur once, and the top ten carry 6.5% to 8.5%. The sequenced sample was peripheral blood, obtained 28 days after the second dose of the MenACWY control vaccine. These receptors all stem from an adult who received the MenACWY meningococcal vaccine as a control. The conserved cysteine and the conserved F or W are not part of the CDR3 here. Fields, in order: clone size, J gene, V gene, CDR3 protein. The size entry is marked missing in some rows and otherwise reads once, few, many or a size class.

NA,TRBJ2-7,TRBV7-9,ASSDPGAYEQY
few,TRBJ2-2,TRBV5-1,ASSLNPENTGELF
NA,TRBJ1-1,TRBV28,ASSSRGEAF
NA,TRBJ2-2,TRBV12-5,ASGLSVQGSGELF
NA,TRBJ1-5,TRBV18,ASSYREVSNQPQH
NA,TRBJ2-1,TRBV18,ASAPGQGRYEQF
few,TRBJ1-5,TRBV28,ASSFVIGQRNQPQH
NA,TRBJ2-1,TRBV7-6,ASSPPAGVRNEQF
once,TRBJ1-2,TRBV7-2,ASSLVTGEGGYT
NA,TRBJ1-1,TRBV7-2,ASSLSPGMNTEAF
NA,TRBJ2-6,TRBV24-1,ATNPGTGANVLT
NA,TRBJ1-1,TRBV5-6,ASSLAWTPPRDTEAF
NA,TRBJ2-5,TRBV28,ASSFAMGMVGETQETQY
NA,TRBJ2-2,TRBV11-3,ASSLGPTGELF
once,TRBJ2-2,TRBV5-5,ASSLDRALSGELF
NA,TRBJ2-2,TRBV9,ASSGTGITGELF
NA,TRBJ1-2,TRBV5-1,ASADPRDSSYGYT
NA,TRBJ1-1,TRBV5-4,ASSLALGDTEAF
once,TRBJ1-5,TRBV27,ASSLGGSGNQPQH
NA,TRBJ1-1,TRBV27,ASSSGGTVLNTEAF
NA,TRBJ1-1,TRBV6-6,ASTRPGGTEAF
NA,TRBJ2-3,TRBV9,ASSVEGRSTDTQY
NA,TRBJ1-4,TRBV5-5,ASSFREVANEKLF
NA,TRBJ1-6,TRBV9,ASTLTGDNSPLH
NA,TRBJ2-1,TRBV7-2,ASSLARWGLALYNEQF
few,TRBJ1-4,TRBV11-2,ASSLAGTEKLF
few,TRBJ2-3,TRBV5-4,ASSARGQGTDTQY
NA,TRBJ2-5,TRBV7-2,ASSKTGLQETQY
NA,TRBJ1-2,TRBV7-9,ASSSRGYT
NA,TRBJ2-7,TRBV7-9,ASNQPTRGQGASEQY
NA,TRBJ2-5,TRBV19,ASSPQLAVSLGAQY
few,TRBJ2-7,TRBV5-6,ASSLVGGGEQY
NA,TRBJ2-2,TRBV2,ASSEWRDSPGELF
NA,TRBJ1-1,TRBV6-5,ASSFAGLNTEAF
NA,TRBJ1-6,TRBV6-5,ASSSPGRNSPLH
once,TRBJ1-2,TRBV5-6,ASSHGGGYT
few,TRBJ1-3,TRBV6-6,ASSYWSGDTIY
once,TRBJ2-2,TRBV7-7,ASSRDSNTGELF
once,TRBJ2-6,TRBV25-1,ASGQSGANVLT
NA,TRBJ2-1,TRBV9,ASSVAGSGKGDYNEQF
NA,TRBJ2-5,TRBV29-1,SVPPGRIQETQY
NA,TRBJ2-3,TRBV7-2,ASSLGAPGGSDTQY
NA,TRBJ2-7,TRBV30,AWSQELREQY
NA,TRBJ1-2,TRBV6-1,ASSPLGGGYT